A selection of T cell receptor beta chains follows, all from one sample in a study of identical twins. TCRdb redid the calling of the 5' RACE reads with MiXCR, one entry per CDR3 protein. The data contain around 340,000 distinct CDR3 sequences, 8.5% to 10% of them singletons. Sequencing used naive T cells sorted from blood. These receptors came from a woman aged 50 to 60 in good health. Both conserved end residues are part of each CDR3. Not every row has a clone size; where given, it reads once, few, many or a size class.

TRBV20-1	many	TRBJ2-2	CSARDPDRNTGELFF
TRBV2	.	TRBJ2-7	CASGQGQPRYF
TRBV4-1	few	TRBJ1-1	CASSQAPWLTEAFF
TRBV5-5	many	TRBJ2-1	CASSLDGGAPYNEQFF
TRBV12-5	.	TRBJ2-3	CASGPPDWADTQYF
TRBV5-1	few	TRBJ2-2	CASSPLGGDTGELFF
TRBV11-3	.	TRBJ2-5	CASSSRTGEETQYF
TRBV20-1	.	TRBJ1-1	CSAPAGFYTEAFF
TRBV2	many	TRBJ2-1	CASSPGPLF
TRBV5-1	few	TRBJ2-2	CASKLGDTGELFF
TRBV24-1	many	TRBJ2-1	CATSDRPTLYNEQFF
TRBV20-1	few	TRBJ2-5	CSARVPGGGETQYF
TRBV2	few	TRBJ1-5	CASTDSGAQHF
TRBV15	few	TRBJ1-1	CATSTLDRRGTEAFF
TRBV12-3/TRBV12-4	few	TRBJ2-1	CASTKSGLAGINEQFF
TRBV12-3/TRBV12-4	.	TRBJ2-1	CASSRTGGVNEQFF